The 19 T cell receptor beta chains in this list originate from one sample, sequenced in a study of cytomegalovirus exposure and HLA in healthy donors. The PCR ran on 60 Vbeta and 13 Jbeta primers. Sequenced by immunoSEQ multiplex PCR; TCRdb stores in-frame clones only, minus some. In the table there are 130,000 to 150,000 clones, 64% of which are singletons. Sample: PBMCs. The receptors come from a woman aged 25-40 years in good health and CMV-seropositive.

The CDR3 is CASSLVGQGFGDTQYF. CDR3 sequence (DNA): TGCGCCAGCAGCTTGGTGGGACAGGGATTTGGAGATACGCAGTATTTT. The chain recombines TRBV5-1 with TRBJ2-3; 9 bases map to TRBD1. The J segment lost 5 bases and the V segment lost 0 bases, leaving 7 bases of the junction unmatched. This CDR3 region has 16 residues. Germline loops: CDR1 SGHRS, CDR2 YFSETQ.

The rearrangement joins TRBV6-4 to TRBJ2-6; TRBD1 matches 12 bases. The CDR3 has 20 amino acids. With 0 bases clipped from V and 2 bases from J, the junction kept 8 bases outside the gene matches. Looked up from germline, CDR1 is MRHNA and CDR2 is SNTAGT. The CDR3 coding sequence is TGTGCCAGCAGTGACTCGAGGGGGACAGGGGGCATGCCTGGGGCCAACGTCCTGACTTTC. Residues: CASSDSRGTGGMPGANVLTF.

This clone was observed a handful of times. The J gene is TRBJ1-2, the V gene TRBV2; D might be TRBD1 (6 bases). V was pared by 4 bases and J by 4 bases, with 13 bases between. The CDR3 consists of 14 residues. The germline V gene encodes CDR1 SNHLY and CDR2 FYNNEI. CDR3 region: CASSVPQGLYGYTF. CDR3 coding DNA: TGTGCCAGCAGTGTCCCACAGGGCCTCTATGGCTACACCTTC.

CDR3 sequence: CASSQPYRDSPLHF. For the CDR3, the DNA is TGTGCCAGCAGTCAACCCTACAGGGATTCACCCCTCCACTTT. V is TRBV7-2 and J is TRBJ1-6; TRBD1 is a possible D gene (6 bases). The CDR3 has 14 residues. V was trimmed by 6 bases and J by 8 bases, leaving 14 bases between them. Looked up from germline, CDR1 is SGHTA and CDR2 is FQGNSA.

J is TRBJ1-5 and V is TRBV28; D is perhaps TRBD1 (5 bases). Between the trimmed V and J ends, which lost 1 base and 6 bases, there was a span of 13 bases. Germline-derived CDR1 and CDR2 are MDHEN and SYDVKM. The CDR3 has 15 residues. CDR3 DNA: TGTGCCAGCAGTTTATCCGGTCAGGGCGGTCAGCCCCAGCATTTT. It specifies CASSLSGQGGQPQHF.

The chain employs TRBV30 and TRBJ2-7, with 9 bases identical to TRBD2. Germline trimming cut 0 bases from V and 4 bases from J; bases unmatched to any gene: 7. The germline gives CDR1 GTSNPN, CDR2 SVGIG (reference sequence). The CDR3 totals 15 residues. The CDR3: CAWSVAGLARYEQYF. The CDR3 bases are TGTGCCTGGAGTGTGGCTGGACTAGCGAGGTACGAGCAGTACTTC.

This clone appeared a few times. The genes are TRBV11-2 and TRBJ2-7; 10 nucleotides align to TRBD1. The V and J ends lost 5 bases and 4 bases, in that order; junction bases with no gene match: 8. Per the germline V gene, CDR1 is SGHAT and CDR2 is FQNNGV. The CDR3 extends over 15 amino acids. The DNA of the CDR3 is TGTGCCAGCAGCATAACCGGGACAGGGGCATACGAGCAGTACTTC. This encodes CASSITGTGAYEQYF.

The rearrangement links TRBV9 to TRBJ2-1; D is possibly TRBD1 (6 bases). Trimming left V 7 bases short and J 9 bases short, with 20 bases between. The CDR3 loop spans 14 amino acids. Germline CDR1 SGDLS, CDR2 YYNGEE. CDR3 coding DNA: TGTGCCAGCGGATTGGTTCCAGGGGCGACTGAGCAGTTCTTC. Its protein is CASGLVPGATEQFF.

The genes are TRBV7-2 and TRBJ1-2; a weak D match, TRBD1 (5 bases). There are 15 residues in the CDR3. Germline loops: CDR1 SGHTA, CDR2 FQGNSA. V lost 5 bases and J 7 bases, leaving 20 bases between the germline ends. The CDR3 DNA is TGTGCCAGCAGCCAAAACGGACCCAGGGTTGGTGGCTACACCTTC. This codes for CASSQNGPRVGGYTF.

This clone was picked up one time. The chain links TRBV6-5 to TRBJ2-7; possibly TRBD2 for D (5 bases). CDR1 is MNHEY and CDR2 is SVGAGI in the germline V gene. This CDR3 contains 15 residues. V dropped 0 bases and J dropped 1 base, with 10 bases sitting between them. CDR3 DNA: TGTGCCAGCAGTTACTCCCCTAGGAGGTCCTACGAGCAGTACTTC. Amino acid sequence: CASSYSPRRSYEQYF.

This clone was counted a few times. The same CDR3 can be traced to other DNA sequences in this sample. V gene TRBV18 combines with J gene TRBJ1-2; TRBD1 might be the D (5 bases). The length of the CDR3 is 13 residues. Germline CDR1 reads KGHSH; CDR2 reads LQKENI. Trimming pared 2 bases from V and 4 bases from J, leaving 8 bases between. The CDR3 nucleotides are TGTGCCAGCTCACCAGGGGCAGGCTATGGCTACACCTTC. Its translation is CASSPGAGYGYTF.

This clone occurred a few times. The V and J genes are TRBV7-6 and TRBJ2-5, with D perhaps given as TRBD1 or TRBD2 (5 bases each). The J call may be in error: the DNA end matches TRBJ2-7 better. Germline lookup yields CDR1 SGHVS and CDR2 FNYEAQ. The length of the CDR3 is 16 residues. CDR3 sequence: CASSLRVSGGSYEQYF. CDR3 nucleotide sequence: TGTGCCAGCAGCTTAAGGGTCTCTGGGGGCTCCTACGAGCAGTACTTC.

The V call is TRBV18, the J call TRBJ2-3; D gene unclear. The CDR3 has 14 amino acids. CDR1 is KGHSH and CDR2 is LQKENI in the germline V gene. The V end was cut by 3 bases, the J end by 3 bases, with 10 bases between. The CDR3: CASSPQAQTDTQYF. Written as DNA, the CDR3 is TGTGCCAGCTCACCCCAGGCGCAAACAGATACGCAGTATTTT.

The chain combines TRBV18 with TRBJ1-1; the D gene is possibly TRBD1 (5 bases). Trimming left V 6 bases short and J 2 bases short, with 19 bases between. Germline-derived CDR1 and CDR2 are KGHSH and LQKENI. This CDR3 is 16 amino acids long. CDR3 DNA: TGTGCCAGCTCCTCCTGGGGCGGGATTACCAACACTGAAGCTTTCTTT. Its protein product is CASSSWGGITNTEAFF.

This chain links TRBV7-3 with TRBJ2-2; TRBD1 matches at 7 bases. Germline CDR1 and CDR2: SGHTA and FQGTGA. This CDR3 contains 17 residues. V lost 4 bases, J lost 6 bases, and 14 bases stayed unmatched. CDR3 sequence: CASSSPKNQGEAGELFF. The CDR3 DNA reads TGTGCCAGCAGCTCCCCTAAGAATCAGGGGGAAGCCGGGGAGCTGTTTTTT.

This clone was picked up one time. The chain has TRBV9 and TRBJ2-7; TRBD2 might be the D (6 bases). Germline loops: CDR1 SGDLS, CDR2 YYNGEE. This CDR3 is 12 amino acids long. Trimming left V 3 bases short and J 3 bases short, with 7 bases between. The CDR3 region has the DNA TGTGCCAGCAGCGCGGGGGACTACGAGCAGTACTTC. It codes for CASSAGDYEQYF.

In DNA, the CDR3 is TGTGCCAGCAGCTCGGACACGGCCGGAGATCAGTATTTT. Translating it yields CASSSDTAGDQYF. The chain employs TRBV7-9 and TRBJ2-3, with D perhaps matching TRBD1 (5 bases). Trimming took 4 bases from V and 12 from J, leaving 17 bases between them. The CDR3 sequence is 13 residues long. Germline V lookup: CDR1 SEHNR, CDR2 FQNEAQ (reference sequence).

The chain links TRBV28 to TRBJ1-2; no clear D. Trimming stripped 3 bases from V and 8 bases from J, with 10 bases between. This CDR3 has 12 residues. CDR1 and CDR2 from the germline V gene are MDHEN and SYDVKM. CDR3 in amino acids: CASSFTPEGYTF. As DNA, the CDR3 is TGTGCCAGCAGTTTTACCCCGGAGGGCTACACCTTC.

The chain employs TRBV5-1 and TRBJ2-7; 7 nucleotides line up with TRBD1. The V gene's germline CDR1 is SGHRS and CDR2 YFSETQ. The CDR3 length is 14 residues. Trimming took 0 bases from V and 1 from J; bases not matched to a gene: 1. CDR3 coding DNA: TGCGCCAGCAGCTTGGAGGGACAGTCCTACGAGCAGTACTTC. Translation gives CASSLEGQSYEQYF.